Following are 22 T cell receptor beta chains from one sample sequenced in a study of T-cell reconstitution after alpha-beta-depleted transplantation in children. TCRbeta library construction was performed incorporating unique molecular identifiers. MiXCR was run by TCRdb on the PCR reads, yielding one entry per CDR3 protein. The table includes about 490,000 distinct CDR3 sequences, under 12% detected once. Sequenced here: PBMCs, sampled before TCRalphabeta/CD19-depleted stem cell transplant. Source of these receptors: a child aged 2-9 years with inherited bone marrow failure, due to receive a stem cell transplant.

This clonotype was detected ten times or more. The gene calls are TRBV29-1 and TRBJ2-6, with D possibly matching TRBD1 (6 bases). The CDR3 is 13 amino acids. The ends were cut back, 6 bases at V and 3 bases at J, with 9 bases in the middle. Germline V lookup: CDR1 SQVTM, CDR2 ANQGSEA. CDR3 coding DNA: TGCAGCGTCACAGGGAATGGGGCCAACGTCCTGACTTTC. As protein: CSVTGNGANVLTF.

This clonotype was observed at least ten times. The chain links TRBV9 to TRBJ1-5; the D gene is possibly TRBD1 (6 bases). The germline CDR1 and CDR2 sequences are SGDLS and YYNGEE. The CDR3 extends over 14 amino acids. Trimming took 0 bases from V and 8 from J, leaving 12 bases between them. In DNA, the CDR3 is TGTGCCAGCAGCGTAGCTGGGGGCGGAGAGCCCCAGCATTTT. It codes for CASSVAGGGEPQHF.

In this sample, this clonotype turned up a few times. The V call is TRBV18, the J call TRBJ1-1; D remains ambiguous. Germline assignment: CDR1 KGHSH and CDR2 LQKENI. CDR3 length equals 14 residues. V was cut by 3 bases and J by 0 bases, with 8 bases left in between. The DNA for the CDR3 is TGTGCCAGCTCACCCCTCGCGATGAACACTGAAGCTTTCTTT. Protein product: CASSPLAMNTEAFF.

At least ten counts were recorded for this clonotype. The chain links TRBV28 to TRBJ2-1, with no clear D. V shed 2 bases and J shed 7 bases, with 6 bases lying between them. CDR3 size: 12 residues. Germline V gene sequence: CDR1 MDHEN, CDR2 SYDVKM. CDR3 amino acids: CASSLRLNEQFF. The CDR3 DNA sequence: TGTGCCAGCAGTTTACGATTGAATGAGCAGTTCTTC.

Concerning this clonotype itself: A much larger clonotype is one base distant, so this may be a read error. This chain links TRBV9 with TRBJ2-2, with D possibly called TRBD1 or TRBD2 (5 bases each). The germline V gene has CDR1 SGDLS and CDR2 YYNGEE. The CDR3 consists of 15 residues. The CDR3 protein is CASSVDRGYTGDLFF. The CDR3 region has the DNA TGTGCCAGCAGCGTAGATCGGGGTTACACCGGGGACCTGTTTTTT.

This clonotype has only a few counts. The rearrangement joins TRBV12-3 or TRBV12-4 to TRBJ2-4; possibly TRBD1 or TRBD2 for D (6 bases each). The V and J ends lost 8 bases and 0 bases respectively, with 8 bases between them. The CDR3 contains 13 residues. The CDR3 here is CASEGGAKNIQYF. DNA of the CDR3: TGTGCCAGCGAGGGGGGAGCCAAAAACATTCAGTACTTC.

The sample holds a few counts of this clonotype. This rearrangement joins TRBV29-1 to TRBJ2-1, with TRBD1 identical over 10 bases. The trim removed 7 bases at V and 5 bases at J, leaving 14 bases unmatched. The CDR3 has 16 amino acids. Germline V lookup: CDR1 SQVTM, CDR2 ANQGSEA. CDR3 region: CSAVISGTGEHNEQFF. In DNA, the CDR3 is TGCAGCGCCGTCATTTCCGGGACAGGGGAACACAATGAGCAGTTCTTC.

This clonotype was seen only a few times. The chain is built from TRBV3-1 and TRBJ1-1; D ambiguous. Deletions cut 0 bases from V and 1 base from J, with 3 bases between. The CDR3 is 13 residues long. Per germline, CDR1 LGHDT and CDR2 YNNKEL (reference sequence). CDR3 nucleotide sequence: TGTGCCAGCAGCCAAGATTCGAACACTGAAGCTTTCTTT. This codes for CASSQDSNTEAFF. Combining the CDR3 with reference TRBV3-1 and TRBJ1-1 gives the whole variable domain DTAVSQTPKYLVTQMGNDKSIKCEQNLGHDTMYWYKQDSKKFLKIMFSYNNKELIINETVPNRFSPKSPDKAHLNLHINSLELGDSAVYFCASSQDSNTEAFFGQGTRLTVV.

This clonotype was recorded many times. The rearrangement links TRBV3-1 to TRBJ2-1; TRBD2 aligns across 12 bases. V lost 4 bases and J lost 8; bases outside the gene matches: 9. The CDR3 length is 16 residues. Germline V gene lookup returns CDR1 LGHDT and CDR2 YNNKEL (reference sequence). The CDR3 loop is CASSLLAGGPLDEQFF. The DNA of the CDR3 is TGTGCCAGCAGCCTCCTAGCGGGAGGGCCTTTAGATGAGCAGTTCTTC.

This clonotype was seen a few times. The CDR3 DNA sequence: TGTGCCAGCAGCTTTTATAGCGGGACCCGGGAGCAGTACTTC. Translated, it gives CASSFYSGTREQYF. The J gene is TRBJ2-7, the V gene TRBV9, with 8 nucleotides matching TRBD2. Germline assignment: CDR1 SGDLS and CDR2 YYNGEE. V dropped 4 bases and J dropped 7; count of bases not matched to a gene: 10. The CDR3 has 14 residues. Full variable domain (remainder filled in from reference TRBV9 and TRBJ2-7): DSGVTQTPKHLITATGQRVTLRCSPRSGDLSVYWYQQSLDQGLQFLIQYYNGEERAKGNILERFSAQQFPDLHSELNLSSLELGDSALYFCASSFYSGTREQYFGPGTRLTVT.

This clonotype was counted at least ten times. The V gene is TRBV12-3 or TRBV12-4, the J gene TRBJ1-5; D is undetermined. The CDR3 has 16 residues. Trimming removed 5 bases at V and 1 base at J, with 15 bases between. The DNA for the CDR3 is TGTGCCAGCAGTCCAATAGAGGGATCAAGCAATCAGCCCCAGCATTTT. It is translated as CASSPIEGSSNQPQHF.

This clonotype has at least ten counts. This chain uses TRBV12-3 or TRBV12-4 with TRBJ1-5; 8 bases line up with TRBD1. The CDR3 totals 15 residues. Germline trimming cut 2 bases from V and 2 bases from J; bases unmatched to any gene: 2. The CDR3 sequence is CASSLSGQGNQPQHF. CDR3 DNA: TGTGCCAGCAGTTTATCGGGACAGGGCAATCAGCCCCAGCATTTT.

The gene calls are TRBV7-8 and TRBJ2-1, with TRBD2 identical over 9 bases. The V segment lost 5 bases and the J segment 4 bases; nucleotides outside the gene matches: 9. Germline V gene sequence: CDR1 SGHVS, CDR2 FQNEAQ. CDR3 length: 16 residues. The CDR3, as DNA: TGTGCCAGCAGCGGATATAGCGGGAGCATATACAATGAGCAGTTCTTC. Amino acid sequence: CASSGYSGSIYNEQFF.

This clonotype was observed at least ten times. The chain couples TRBV7-9 to TRBJ1-1; D gene uncertain. Trimming pared 1 base from V and 8 bases from J, leaving 8 bases between. Germline V CDR1 and CDR2: SEHNR, FQNEAQ (reference sequence). The CDR3 sequence is 12 residues long. The chain's CDR3 is CASSLVAGEAFF. The CDR3 nucleotides are TGTGCCAGCAGCTTAGTAGCGGGAGAAGCTTTCTTT.

This clonotype was picked up many times. The gene calls are TRBV20-1 and TRBJ1-3; 7 bases map to TRBD1. Trimming at V came to 1 base and at J to 7 bases, leaving 19 bases not matched to a gene. CDR3 size: 18 residues. Germline V CDR1 and CDR2: DFQATT, SNEGSKA (reference sequence). The CDR3 DNA reads as TGCAGTGCTAGAGTCTCTTTTATACCGGGACAGCGACCGAACACCATATATTTT. Translation gives CSARVSFIPGQRPNTIYF.

This clonotype came up many times. The J gene is TRBJ2-1, the V gene TRBV7-9, with 7 bases that match TRBD2. The CDR3 is made up of 12 amino acids. V lost 5 bases, J lost 9 bases, and 4 bases stayed unmatched. Germline CDR1 reads SEHNR; CDR2 reads FQNEAQ (reference sequence). The CDR3 coding sequence is TGTGCCAGCAGCATATCTAGCGGTGAGCAGTTCTTC. Protein product: CASSISSGEQFF.

In this sample, this clonotype turned up once. DNA for the CDR3: TGCGCCAGCAGCTTAGCTGGAGCCAGCTCCTACGAGCAGTACTTC. It yields the protein CASSLAGASSYEQYF. The V gene is TRBV5-1, the J gene TRBJ2-7; no clear D. V was shortened by 2 bases and J by 0 bases, with 12 bases between the two germline ends. CDR1 and CDR2 from the germline V gene are SGHRS and YFSETQ. The CDR3 extends over 15 amino acids.

V gene TRBV15 combines with J gene TRBJ1-3; D is unresolved. This CDR3 has 14 residues. In germline, CDR1 is LNHNV, CDR2 YYDKDF (reference sequence). V dropped 1 base and J dropped 3 bases, with 7 bases sitting between them. The CDR3 nucleotides read TGTGCCACCAGCAGAGCCCGACTTGGAAACACCATATATTTT. This gives the protein CATSRARLGNTIYF.

Concerning this clonotype: It may be a read error: a sequence one base away is much more abundant. This chain links TRBV5-1 with TRBJ1-1, with a tentative D call TRBD1 (6 bases). The CDR3 totals 14 residues. V was pared by 3 bases and J by 12 bases, with 21 bases between. Germline lookup yields CDR1 SGHRS and CDR2 YFSETQ. This CDR3 reads CASSWTGAAPYSFF. The DNA for the CDR3 is TGCGCCAGCAGCTGGACGGGGGCGGCCCCTTACTCTTTCTTT.

There are many counts of this clonotype. This chain uses TRBV7-2 with TRBJ1-5; D gene uncertain. Trimming took 1 base from V and 4 from J, leaving 11 bases between them. The CDR3 contains 15 residues. The germline gives CDR1 SGHTA, CDR2 FQGNSA. CDR3: CASSLEGGPNQPQHF. Written as DNA, the CDR3 is TGTGCCAGCAGCTTAGAGGGAGGTCCAAATCAGCCCCAGCATTTT.

This clonotype was counted many times. The V and J genes are TRBV27 and TRBJ2-1, with D possibly being TRBD2 (5 bases). V lost 3 bases and J 8 bases, leaving 17 bases between the germline ends. The CDR3 has 15 amino acids. CDR1 and CDR2 from the germline V gene are MNHEY and SMNVEV (reference sequence). This CDR3 reads CASSFGAGASDEQFF. The CDR3 DNA is TGTGCCAGCAGTTTTGGTGCGGGCGCGAGTGATGAGCAGTTCTTC.

This chain connects TRBV19 to TRBJ1-2, with a weak D call TRBD1 (6 bases). This CDR3 contains 15 residues. Trimming shortened V by 4 bases and J by 6 bases, and 18 bases separated the two germline ends. Germline loops: CDR1 LNHDA, CDR2 SQIVND (reference sequence). CDR3 DNA sequence: TGTGCCAGTAGTAGTCCCGCGGGGGGCTGGAATGGCTACACCTTC. It is translated as CASSSPAGGWNGYTF.